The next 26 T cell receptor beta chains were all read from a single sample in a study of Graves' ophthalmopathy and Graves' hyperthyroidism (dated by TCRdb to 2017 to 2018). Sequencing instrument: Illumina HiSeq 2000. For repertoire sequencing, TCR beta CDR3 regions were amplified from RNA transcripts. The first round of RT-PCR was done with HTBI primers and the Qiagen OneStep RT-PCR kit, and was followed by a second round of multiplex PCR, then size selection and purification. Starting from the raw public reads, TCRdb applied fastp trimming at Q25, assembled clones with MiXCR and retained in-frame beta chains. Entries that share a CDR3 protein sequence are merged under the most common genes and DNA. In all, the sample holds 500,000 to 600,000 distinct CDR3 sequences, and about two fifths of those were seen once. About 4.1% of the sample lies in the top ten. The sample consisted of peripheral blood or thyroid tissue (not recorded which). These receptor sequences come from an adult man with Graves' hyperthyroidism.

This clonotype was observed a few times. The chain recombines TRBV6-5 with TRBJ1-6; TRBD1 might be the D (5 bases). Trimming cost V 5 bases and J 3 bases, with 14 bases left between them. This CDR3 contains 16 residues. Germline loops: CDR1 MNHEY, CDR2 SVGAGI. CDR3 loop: CASSLQGADYNSPLHF. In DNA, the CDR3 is TGTGCCAGCAGTCTTCAGGGAGCGGACTATAATTCACCCCTCCACTTT.

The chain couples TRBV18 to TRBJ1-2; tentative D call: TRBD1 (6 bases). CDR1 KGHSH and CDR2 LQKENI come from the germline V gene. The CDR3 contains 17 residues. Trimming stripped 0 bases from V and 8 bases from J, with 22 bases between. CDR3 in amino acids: CASSPPSLQRDKEGYTF. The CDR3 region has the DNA TGTGCCAGCTCACCACCTAGCCTACAACGGGACAAGGAGGGCTACACCTTC.

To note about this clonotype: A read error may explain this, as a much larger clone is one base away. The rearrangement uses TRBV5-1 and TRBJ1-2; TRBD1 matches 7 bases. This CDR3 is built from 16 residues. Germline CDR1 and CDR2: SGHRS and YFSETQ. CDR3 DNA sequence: TGCGCCAGCAGCTTACGCCCGGACAGGTCTATCGATGGCTGCACCTTC. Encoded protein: CASSLRPDRSIDGCTF.

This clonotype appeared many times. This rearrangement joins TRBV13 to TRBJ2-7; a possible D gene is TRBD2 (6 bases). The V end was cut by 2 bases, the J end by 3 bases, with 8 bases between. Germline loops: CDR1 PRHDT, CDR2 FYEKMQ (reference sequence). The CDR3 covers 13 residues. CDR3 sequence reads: CASSLTGDYEQYF. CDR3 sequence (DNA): TGTGCCAGCAGCTTAACGGGAGACTACGAGCAGTACTTC.

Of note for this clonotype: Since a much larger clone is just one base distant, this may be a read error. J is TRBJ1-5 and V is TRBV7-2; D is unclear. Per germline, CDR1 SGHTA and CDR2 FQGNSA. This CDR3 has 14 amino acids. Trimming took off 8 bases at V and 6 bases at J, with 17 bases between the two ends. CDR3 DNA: TGTGCCAGCGGCCTCTACAGCGGCCCTCAGCCCCAGCATTTT. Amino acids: CASGLYSGPQPQHF.

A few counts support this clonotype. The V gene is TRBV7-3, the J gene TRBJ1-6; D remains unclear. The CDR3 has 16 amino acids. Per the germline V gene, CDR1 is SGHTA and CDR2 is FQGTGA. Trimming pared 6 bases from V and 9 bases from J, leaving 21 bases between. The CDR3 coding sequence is TGTGCCAGCAGTCCTCTCTTCGCCGGGTCCGGTTCACCCCTCCACTTT. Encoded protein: CASSPLFAGSGSPLHF.

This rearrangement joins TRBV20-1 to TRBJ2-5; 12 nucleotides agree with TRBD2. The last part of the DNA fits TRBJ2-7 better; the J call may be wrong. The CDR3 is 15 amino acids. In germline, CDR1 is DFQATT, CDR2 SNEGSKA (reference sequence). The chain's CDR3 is CSATDTSGRMNEQYF. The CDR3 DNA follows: TGCAGTGCCACAGACACTAGCGGGAGGATGAACGAGCAGTACTTC.

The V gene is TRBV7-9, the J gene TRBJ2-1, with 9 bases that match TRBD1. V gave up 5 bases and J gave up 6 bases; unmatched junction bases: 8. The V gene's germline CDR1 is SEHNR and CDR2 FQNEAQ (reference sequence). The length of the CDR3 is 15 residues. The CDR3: CASSHTGTGRNEQFF. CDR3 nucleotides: TGTGCCAGCAGCCATACCGGGACAGGGCGCAATGAGCAGTTCTTC.

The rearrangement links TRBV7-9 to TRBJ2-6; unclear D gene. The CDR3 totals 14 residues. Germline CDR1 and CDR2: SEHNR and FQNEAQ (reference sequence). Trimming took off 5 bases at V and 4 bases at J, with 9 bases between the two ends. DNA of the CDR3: TGTGCCAGCAGCCCCATGCCAGGGGCCAACGTCCTGACTTTC. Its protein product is CASSPMPGANVLTF.

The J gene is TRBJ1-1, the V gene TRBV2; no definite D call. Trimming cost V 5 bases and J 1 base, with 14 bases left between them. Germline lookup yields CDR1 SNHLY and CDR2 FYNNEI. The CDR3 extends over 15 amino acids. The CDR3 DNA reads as TGTGCCAGCAGTCCCCATAGAGGGTCGAACACTGAAGCTTTCTTT. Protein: CASSPHRGSNTEAFF.

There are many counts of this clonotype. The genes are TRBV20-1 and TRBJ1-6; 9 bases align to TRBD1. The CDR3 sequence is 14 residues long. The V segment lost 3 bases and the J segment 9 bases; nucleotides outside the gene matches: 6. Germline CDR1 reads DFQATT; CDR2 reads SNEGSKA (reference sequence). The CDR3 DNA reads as TGCAGTGCTAGTTTGGGACAGGGCATTTCACCCCTCCACTTT. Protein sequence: CSASLGQGISPLHF.

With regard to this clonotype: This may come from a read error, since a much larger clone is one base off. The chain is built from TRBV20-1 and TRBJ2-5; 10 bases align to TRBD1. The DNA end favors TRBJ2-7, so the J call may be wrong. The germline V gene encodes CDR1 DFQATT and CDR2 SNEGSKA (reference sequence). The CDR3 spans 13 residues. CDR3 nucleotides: TGCGGTGCCCCGGACAGGGGGGGTTTCGAGCAGTACTTC. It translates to CGAPDRGGFEQYF.

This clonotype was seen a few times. The CDR3 DNA reads as TGCAGTGCTAGAGATCTGGGGGGAGCCGGGGAGCTGTTTTTT. Amino acid sequence: CSARDLGGAGELFF. This rearrangement joins TRBV20-1 to TRBJ2-2, with TRBD2 as a possible D gene (6 bases). V dropped 0 bases and J dropped 6 bases, with 11 bases sitting between them. Per germline, CDR1 DFQATT and CDR2 SNEGSKA (reference sequence). The CDR3 extends over 14 amino acids.

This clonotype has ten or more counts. The CDR3 DNA reads as TGTGCCACCAGCTCTCCGGGCTACGGCTACACCTTC. This sequence encodes CATSSPGYGYTF. The chain links TRBV15 to TRBJ1-2; D is unresolved. Germline V CDR1 and CDR2: LNHNV, YYDKDF (reference sequence). V was trimmed by 5 bases and J by 8 bases, leaving 12 bases between them. The CDR3 length is 12 residues. The full variable domain, rest sourced from reference TRBV15 and TRBJ1-2, is DAMVIQNPRYQVTQFGKPVTLSCSQTLNHNVMYWYQQKSSQAPKLLFHYYDKDFNNEADTPDNFQSRRPNTSFCFLDIRSPGLGDTAMYLCATSSPGYGYTFGSGTRLTVV.

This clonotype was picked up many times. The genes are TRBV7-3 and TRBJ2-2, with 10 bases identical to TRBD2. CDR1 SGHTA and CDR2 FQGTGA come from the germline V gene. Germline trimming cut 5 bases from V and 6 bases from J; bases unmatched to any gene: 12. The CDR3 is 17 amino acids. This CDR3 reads CASSPRGRTSGAGELFF. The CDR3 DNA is TGTGCCAGCAGCCCGAGGGGAAGGACTAGCGGAGCCGGGGAGCTGTTTTTT.

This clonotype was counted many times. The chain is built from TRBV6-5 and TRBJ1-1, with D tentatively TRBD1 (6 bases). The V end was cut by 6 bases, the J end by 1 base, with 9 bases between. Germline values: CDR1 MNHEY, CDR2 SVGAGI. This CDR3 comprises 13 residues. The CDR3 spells CASSWTANTEAFF. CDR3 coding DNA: TGTGCCAGCAGCTGGACAGCGAACACTGAAGCTTTCTTT.

The CDR3 coding sequence is TGTGCCAGCAGCGTAGCTCGAACAGGGATGGGAGAAAAACTGTTTTTT. This sequence encodes CASSVARTGMGEKLFF. The chain links TRBV9 to TRBJ1-4, with D perhaps TRBD1 (6 bases). The CDR3 spans 16 residues. Germline V gene lookup returns CDR1 SGDLS and CDR2 YYNGEE. The germline V and J ends were trimmed by 0 bases and 8 bases, with 17 bases remaining between them.

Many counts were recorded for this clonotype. In DNA form, the CDR3 reads TGTGCCAGCAGTTTAAGGCCTGGTGAAAAACTGTTTTTT. This gives the protein CASSLRPGEKLFF. The chain recombines TRBV28 with TRBJ1-4; D gene ambiguous. CDR1 MDHEN and CDR2 SYDVKM come from the germline V gene. Trimming left V 2 bases short and J 7 bases short, with 8 bases between. The CDR3 has 13 amino acids.

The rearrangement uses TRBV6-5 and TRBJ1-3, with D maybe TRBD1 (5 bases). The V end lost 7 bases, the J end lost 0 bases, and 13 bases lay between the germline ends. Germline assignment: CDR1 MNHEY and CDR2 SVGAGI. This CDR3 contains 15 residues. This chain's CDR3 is CASKLGVSSGNTIYF. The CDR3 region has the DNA TGTGCCAGCAAATTAGGGGTTTCCTCTGGAAACACCATATATTTT.

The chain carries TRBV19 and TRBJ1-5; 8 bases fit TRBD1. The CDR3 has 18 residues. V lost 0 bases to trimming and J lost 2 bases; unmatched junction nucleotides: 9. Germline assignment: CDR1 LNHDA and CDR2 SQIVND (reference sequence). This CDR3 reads CASSIDCGQGACNQPQHF. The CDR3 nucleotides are TGTGCCAGTAGTATAGATTGTGGTCAGGGGGCTTGCAATCAGCCCCAGCATTTT.

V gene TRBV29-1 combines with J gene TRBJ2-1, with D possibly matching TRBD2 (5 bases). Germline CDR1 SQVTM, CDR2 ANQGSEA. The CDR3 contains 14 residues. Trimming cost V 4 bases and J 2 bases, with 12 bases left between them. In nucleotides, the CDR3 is TGCAGCGTTGCAGGACTCGACACCTACAATGAGCAGTTCTTC. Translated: CSVAGLDTYNEQFF.

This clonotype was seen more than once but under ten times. The CDR3 here is CASSEDSQGAYEQYF. CDR3 sequence (DNA): TGTGCCAGCAGTGAAGACTCACAGGGGGCCTACGAGCAGTACTTC. The rearrangement uses TRBV6-5 and TRBJ2-7; 8 bases fit TRBD1. Trimming took 5 bases from V and 2 from J; bases not matched to a gene: 8. Germline CDR1 and CDR2: MNHEY and SVGAGI. The CDR3 is 15 amino acids.

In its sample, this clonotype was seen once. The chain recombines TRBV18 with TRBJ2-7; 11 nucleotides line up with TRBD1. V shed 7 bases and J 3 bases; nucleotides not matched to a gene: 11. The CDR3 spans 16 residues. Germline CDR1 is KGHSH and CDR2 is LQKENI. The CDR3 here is CASLPQDRGLGYEQYF. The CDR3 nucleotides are TGTGCCAGCTTACCCCAGGACAGGGGGCTAGGCTACGAGCAGTACTTC.

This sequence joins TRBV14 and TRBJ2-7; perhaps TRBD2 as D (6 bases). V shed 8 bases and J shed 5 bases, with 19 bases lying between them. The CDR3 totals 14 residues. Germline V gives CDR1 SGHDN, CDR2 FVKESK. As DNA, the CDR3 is TGTGCCAGCGCGGGACTCCCTTTTTTAGACGAGCAGTACTTC. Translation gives CASAGLPFLDEQYF.

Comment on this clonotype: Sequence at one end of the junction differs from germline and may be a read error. CDR3 DNA: TGCGCCAGCAGCTTGGACAGGGAGACCCGGTACTTC. Protein: CASSLDRETRYF. V is TRBV5-1 and J is TRBJ2-5, with D possibly being TRBD1 (6 bases). Germline V CDR1 and CDR2: SGHRS, YFSETQ. The CDR3 runs to 12 residues.

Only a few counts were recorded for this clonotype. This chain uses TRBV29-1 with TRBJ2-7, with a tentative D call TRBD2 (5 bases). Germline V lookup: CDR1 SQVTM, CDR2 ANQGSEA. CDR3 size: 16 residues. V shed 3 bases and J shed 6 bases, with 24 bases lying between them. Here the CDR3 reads CSVDVSGGSGRGEQYF. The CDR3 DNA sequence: TGCAGCGTTGATGTTTCCGGCGGGTCAGGTCGCGGCGAGCAGTACTTC.